The 30 T cell receptor beta chains below were found in one sample sequenced in a study of blood T cell repertoires in COVID-19. Clones were sequenced by immunoSEQ multiplex PCR, and TCRdb holds only the in-frame ones, with some missing. Here the sample spans roughly 60,000 clones, approximately 88% being singletons. Sequencing was done on a sample of peripheral blood. All receptors come from a human donor in a cohort sampled during active COVID-19.

The gene calls are TRBV30 and TRBJ1-1; D unclear. This CDR3 region has 13 residues. V lost 6 bases, J lost 4 bases, and 15 bases lay in between. Germline values: CDR1 GTSNPN, CDR2 SVGIG (reference sequence). CDR3 in amino acids: CACGATRATEAFF. The CDR3, as DNA: TGTGCCTGCGGAGCGACGAGGGCCACTGAAGCTTTCTTT.

This chain uses TRBV19 with TRBJ2-1; 8 bases are shared with TRBD2. Germline-derived CDR1 and CDR2 are LNHDA and SQIVND (reference sequence). The CDR3 extends over 16 amino acids. J lost 4 bases, V lost 0 bases, and 5 bases had no gene match. The CDR3 coding sequence is TGTGCCAGTAGTATAGATTTGCGGGGGGTTTACAATGAGCAGTTCTTC. Protein: CASSIDLRGVYNEQFF.

This rearrangement joins TRBV10-3 to TRBJ1-1; a weak D match, TRBD1 (5 bases). CDR1 is ENHRY, CDR2 SYGVKD, per germline. The CDR3 is 15 residues long. Trimming took off 1 base at V and 0 bases at J, with 9 bases between the two ends. The chain's CDR3 is CAISEYQGMNTEAFF. The DNA of the CDR3 is TGTGCCATCAGTGAGTACCAGGGAATGAACACTGAAGCTTTCTTT.

This chain uses TRBV28 with TRBJ1-2; possibly TRBD1 for D (6 bases). Germline values: CDR1 MDHEN, CDR2 SYDVKM. V shed 8 bases and J shed 8 bases, with 15 bases lying between them. The CDR3 loop spans 12 amino acids. The chain's CDR3 is CASGNRVWGYTF. The CDR3 DNA sequence: TGTGCCAGCGGGAACAGGGTCTGGGGCTACACCTTC.

Details on this clone: The junction and the germline gene differ at one end; a read error may be behind it. The J gene is TRBJ1-1, the V gene TRBV2; 8 bases map to TRBD1. Germline CDR1 reads SNHLY; CDR2 reads FYNNEI. This CDR3 has 14 amino acids. The CDR3 nucleotides are TGTGCCAGCAGTGACCGCGGGGACAGGTTGGGGGAGGTTTTT. Its translation is CASSDRGDRLGEVF.

In this sample, this clone turned up once. This chain connects TRBV27 to TRBJ2-5; tentatively, D is TRBD2 (5 bases). The CDR3 extends over 13 amino acids. Germline V gene lookup returns CDR1 MNHEY and CDR2 SMNVEV (reference sequence). The germline V and J ends were trimmed by 6 bases and 4 bases, with 12 bases remaining between them. CDR3 amino acids: CASSPTIRETQYF. The CDR3 DNA follows: TGTGCCAGCAGCCCGACTATTCGAGAGACCCAGTACTTC.

This clone was seen once. The J gene is TRBJ1-2, the V gene TRBV19; D is possibly TRBD1 (6 bases). V dropped 6 bases and J dropped 2 bases, with 13 bases sitting between them. CDR1 LNHDA and CDR2 SQIVND come from the germline V gene (reference sequence). The CDR3 totals 14 residues. CDR3 in DNA: TGTGCCAGTAGAGACAGGCATCCGAACTATGGCTACACCTTC. This sequence encodes CASRDRHPNYGYTF.

This clone was seen a single time. This chain connects TRBV30 to TRBJ1-3; tentative D call: TRBD1 (6 bases). Germline lookup yields CDR1 GTSNPN and CDR2 SVGIG (reference sequence). This CDR3 has 13 residues. With 7 bases removed from V and 2 bases from J, the gap between germline ends came to 12 bases. The CDR3 bases are TGTGCCTCAACAGCAGGGGCTGGAAACACCATATATTTT. It is translated as CASTAGAGNTIYF.

The chain uses TRBV30 and TRBJ1-1; the D gene is possibly TRBD1 (5 bases). The V and J ends lost 1 base and 0 bases respectively, with 12 bases between them. Germline values: CDR1 GTSNPN, CDR2 SVGIG (reference sequence). CDR3 length equals 15 residues. CDR3 amino acids: CAWSAWQGVNTEAFF. The CDR3 DNA is TGTGCCTGGAGTGCCTGGCAGGGTGTGAACACTGAAGCTTTCTTT.

The chain carries TRBV7-8 and TRBJ2-3, with D unresolved. CDR1 and CDR2 from the germline V gene are SGHVS and FQNEAQ. The V and J ends lost 8 bases and 5 bases respectively, with 11 bases between them. The CDR3 loop spans 12 amino acids. The CDR3 DNA is TGTGCCAGCGGCCTCTATGGAGATACGCAGTATTTT. This gives the protein CASGLYGDTQYF.

This chain connects TRBV28 to TRBJ2-3, with TRBD1 identical over 10 bases. Germline-derived CDR1 and CDR2 are MDHEN and SYDVKM. Germline trimming cut 5 bases from V and 6 bases from J; bases unmatched to any gene: 8. The CDR3 sequence is 15 residues long. The CDR3 DNA follows: TGTGCCAGCAGTCCCGGGACAGGGGATTACGATACGCAGTATTTT. This sequence encodes CASSPGTGDYDTQYF. Together with reference TRBV28 and TRBJ2-3, the CDR3 gives the full variable domain: DVKVTQSSRYLVKRTGEKVFLECVQDMDHENMFWYRQDPGLGLRLIYFSYDVKMKEKGDIPEGYSVSREKKERFSLILESASTNQTSMYLCASSPGTGDYDTQYFGPGTRLTVL.

The rearrangement uses TRBV28 and TRBJ2-7; D might be TRBD2 (6 bases). The CDR3 spans 12 residues. Germline values: CDR1 MDHEN, CDR2 SYDVKM. V dropped 6 bases and J dropped 7 bases, with 13 bases sitting between them. The DNA of the CDR3 is TGTGCCAGCAGCCGGGGGACCAGGGAGCAGTACTTC. Protein product: CASSRGTREQYF.

This chain links TRBV4-2 with TRBJ2-5; 9 nucleotides agree with TRBD2. CDR1 is LGHNA and CDR2 is YNFKEQ in the germline V gene. V dropped 1 base and J dropped 5; count of bases not matched to a gene: 8. The CDR3 runs 16 residues. Here the CDR3 reads CASSQADSGGLETQYF. CDR3 nucleotide sequence: TGTGCCAGCAGCCAAGCCGATAGCGGGGGCCTGGAGACCCAGTACTTC.

The chain uses TRBV10-2 and TRBJ2-3; the D gene is possibly TRBD2 (5 bases). The CDR3 is 15 residues long. The germline V gene encodes CDR1 WSHSY and CDR2 SAAADI. V was cut by 2 bases and J by 6 bases, with 15 bases left in between. The CDR3 loop reads CASSEVFGSLDTQYF. CDR3 sequence (DNA): TGCGCCAGCAGTGAGGTTTTTGGGAGTTTGGATACGCAGTATTTT.

This chain joins TRBV5-4 and TRBJ2-7, with D perhaps TRBD2 (7 bases). CDR3 length equals 16 residues. CDR1 SGHNT and CDR2 YYREEE come from the germline V gene (reference sequence). V shed 4 bases and J shed 2 bases, with 19 bases lying between them. The CDR3 loop reads CASSPHPTGGPYEQYF. The DNA of the CDR3 is TGTGCCAGCAGCCCCCACCCCACGGGGGGCCCCTACGAGCAGTACTTC.

In regard to this clone: Within the sample, other DNA sequences also encode this same CDR3. The chain uses TRBV7-2 and TRBJ2-2; 12 bases fit TRBD1. The CDR3 is 17 residues long. The V segment lost 8 bases and the J segment 7 bases; nucleotides outside the gene matches: 14. The germline CDR1 and CDR2 sequences are SGHTA and FQGNSA. CDR3 sequence reads: CASGVGDRGRGGGELFF. As DNA, the CDR3 is TGTGCCAGCGGGGTCGGGGACAGGGGGCGAGGTGGCGGGGAGCTGTTTTTT.

The chain employs TRBV15 and TRBJ1-3; D unresolved. The CDR3 spans 17 residues. V lost 3 bases, J lost 0 bases, and 15 bases lay in between. Germline-derived CDR1 and CDR2 are LNHNV and YYDKDF (reference sequence). CDR3 nucleotide sequence: TGTGCCACCAGCAGGCGGCTAGACGTAGACTCTGGAAACACCATATATTTT. Amino acids: CATSRRLDVDSGNTIYF. Supplemented by reference TRBV15 and TRBJ1-3, the full variable domain reads DAMVIQNPRYQVTQFGKPVTLSCSQTLNHNVMYWYQQKSSQAPKLLFHYYDKDFNNEADTPDNFQSRRPNTSFCFLDIRSPGLGDTAMYLCATSRRLDVDSGNTIYFGEGSWLTVV.

Here the CDR3 reads CASSYSLEKLFF. CDR3 nucleotide sequence: TGTGCCAGCAGTTACTCGTTAGAAAAACTGTTTTTT. The rearrangement joins TRBV6-6 to TRBJ1-4; the D is unclear. The ends were cut back, 0 bases at V and 8 bases at J, with 4 bases in the middle. CDR1 and CDR2 (germline): MNHNY, SVGAGI (reference sequence). This CDR3 comprises 12 residues.

The chain recombines TRBV4-3 with TRBJ2-5, with no clear D. Trimming cost V 0 bases and J 7 bases, with 12 bases left between them. This CDR3 is built from 14 residues. CDR1 and CDR2 from the germline V gene are LGHNA and YSLEER. In nucleotides, the CDR3 is TGCGCCAGCAGCCAAGAATACGACACGGTGACCCAGTACTTC. Amino acid sequence: CASSQEYDTVTQYF.

J is TRBJ2-1 and V is TRBV5-4; tentative D call: TRBD1 (6 bases). Per germline, CDR1 SGHNT and CDR2 YYREEE (reference sequence). The CDR3 runs 14 residues. V shed 0 bases and J shed 10 bases, with 14 bases lying between them. The CDR3 sequence is CASSLEQGTREQFF. CDR3 DNA: TGTGCCAGCAGCTTGGAGCAGGGGACGAGAGAGCAGTTCTTC.

The chain carries TRBV4-2 and TRBJ2-7; D may be TRBD2 (6 bases). The V end was cut by 0 bases, the J end by 0 bases, with 9 bases between. The CDR3 runs 15 residues. Germline V lookup: CDR1 LGHNA, CDR2 YNFKEQ. Here the CDR3 DNA reads TGTGCCAGCAGCCAAGATCGGGGGAGCTCCTACGAGCAGTACTTC. It codes for CASSQDRGSSYEQYF.

The chain employs TRBV7-8 and TRBJ2-3, with 10 bases fitting TRBD2. Trimming took 3 bases from V and 0 from J; bases not matched to a gene: 6. The CDR3 consists of 17 residues. Per germline, CDR1 SGHVS and CDR2 FQNEAQ. For the CDR3, the DNA is TGTGCCAGCAGCTTGGGGCTAGCGGGGGCCAGCACAGATACGCAGTATTTT. Its translation: CASSLGLAGASTDTQYF.

This chain links TRBV18 with TRBJ1-4; 8 bases fit TRBD1. The CDR3 covers 14 residues. Germline CDR1 reads KGHSH; CDR2 reads LQKENI. The J segment lost 7 bases and the V segment lost 4 bases, leaving 5 bases of the junction unmatched. The CDR3 region is CASSLQGAFEKLFF. Written as DNA, the CDR3 is TGTGCCAGCTCACTGCAGGGGGCGTTTGAAAAACTGTTTTTT.

This sequence joins TRBV6-4 and TRBJ2-3; TRBD2 matches at 7 bases. The J segment lost 4 bases and the V segment lost 3 bases, leaving 4 bases of the junction unmatched. This CDR3 comprises 14 residues. Germline CDR1 reads MRHNA; CDR2 reads SNTAGT. The CDR3 sequence is CASSDLAGADTQYF. The CDR3 DNA is TGTGCCAGCAGTGATCTGGCGGGAGCAGATACGCAGTATTTT.

The chain combines TRBV24-1 with TRBJ1-1; D is perhaps TRBD1 (6 bases). Germline lookup yields CDR1 KGHDR and CDR2 SFDVKD. This CDR3 is 12 amino acids long. CDR3 loop: CGAGDRNTEAFF. The CDR3 DNA follows: TGTGGGGCAGGGGACCGCAACACTGAAGCTTTCTTT.

The genes are TRBV6-2 or TRBV6-3 and TRBJ2-5; 7 nucleotides align to TRBD2. Germline-derived CDR1 and CDR2 are MNHEY and SVGEGT. The CDR3 covers 15 residues. Losses at the gene ends were 0 bases for V and 2 bases for J; bases not matched to a gene: 3. The CDR3 DNA follows: TGTGCCAGCAGTTACTCCAGCGGGGATCAAGAGACCCAGTACTTC. Protein: CASSYSSGDQETQYF.

The V and J genes are TRBV12-3 or TRBV12-4 and TRBJ1-1, with TRBD1 matching over 9 bases. J lost 11 bases, V lost 4 bases, and 5 bases had no gene match. The CDR3 is 12 residues long. In nucleotides, the CDR3 is TGTGCCAGCAGTTCTCGGACAGGGGAGGCTTTCTTT. It encodes CASSSRTGEAFF.

This CDR3 is CASSLTGVTGELFF. CDR3 in DNA: TGTGCCAGCAGTTTAACAGGGGTTACGGGGGAGCTGTTTTTT. This sequence joins TRBV27 and TRBJ2-2; TRBD1 agrees at 7 bases. The J segment lost 8 bases and the V segment lost 2 bases, leaving 5 bases of the junction unmatched. CDR1 and CDR2 (germline): MNHEY, SMNVEV (reference sequence). The CDR3 totals 14 residues.

V gene TRBV7-2 combines with J gene TRBJ1-4, with TRBD1 as a possible D gene (6 bases). V lost 5 bases and J 7 bases, leaving 11 bases between the germline ends. The germline V gene has CDR1 SGHTA and CDR2 FQGNSA. The CDR3 covers 13 residues. In DNA, the CDR3 is TGTGCCAGCAGCACAGGGTTTGGTGAAAAACTGTTTTTT. This codes for CASSTGFGEKLFF.

The chain carries TRBV18 and TRBJ1-2; D is ambiguous. CDR1 and CDR2 (germline): KGHSH, LQKENI. Trimming removed 9 bases from V and 1 base from J, with 12 bases in between. This CDR3 contains 13 residues. CDR3 DNA sequence: TGTGCCAGTTCCCCTCAGGATAACTATGGCTACACCTTC. Amino acid sequence: CASSPQDNYGYTF.